Listed below are T cell receptor beta chains from one sample, sequenced in a study of T cells in Graves' hyperthyroidism and ophthalmopathy. MiXCR, applied by TCRdb to the multiplex PCR reads, yields one record per CDR3 protein. The sample includes roughly 250,000 distinct CDR3 sequences, roughly 20% of them seen just once. The sequenced sample was blood. These receptors all stem from a man aged 25-40 years with Graves' ophthalmopathy. Each CDR3 is given with its conserved first and last residue. The order of the fields is V gene, D gene, J gene, clone size, CDR3 protein, CDR3 DNA. The D gene is left open where the match is weak. Only part of the rows carry a size: once, few, many, or a class if the clone is expanded.

v_gene: TRBV18
d_gene: NA
j_gene: TRBJ2-1
abundance: few
CDR3aa: CASSPFQYNEQFF
CDR3nt: TGTGCCAGCTCACCGTTCCAATACAATGAGCAGTTCTTC

v_gene: TRBV12-3/TRBV12-4
d_gene: NA
j_gene: TRBJ1-4
abundance: NA
CDR3aa: CASSLVDNEKLFF
CDR3nt: TGTGCCAGCAGTTTAGTTGACAATGAAAAACTGTTTTTT

v_gene: TRBV6-1
d_gene: TRBD1
j_gene: TRBJ1-6
abundance: few
CDR3aa: CASRRDRGLDSPLHF
CDR3nt: TGTGCCAGCAGACGGGACAGGGGTCTTGATTCACCCCTCCACTTT

v_gene: TRBV9
d_gene: TRBD1
j_gene: TRBJ2-7
abundance: few
CDR3aa: CASSVLIRGRPYEQYF
CDR3nt: TGTGCCAGCAGCGTCCTTATCAGGGGGCGACCCTACGAGCAGTACTTC

v_gene: TRBV15
d_gene: NA
j_gene: TRBJ1-2
abundance: many
CDR3aa: CATQTRGDSNYGYTF
CDR3nt: TGTGCCACCCAGACGCGGGGGGACTCGAACTATGGCTACACCTTC

v_gene: TRBV11-2
d_gene: TRBD2
j_gene: TRBJ2-2
abundance: many
CDR3aa: CASSLDGTSGRLPNTGELFF
CDR3nt: TGTGCCAGCAGCTTAGACGGGACTAGCGGGAGACTACCGAACACCGGGGAGCTGTTTTTT

v_gene: TRBV5-1
d_gene: NA
j_gene: TRBJ2-5
abundance: NA
CDR3aa: CASQRDTQETQYF
CDR3nt: TGCGCCAGCCAACGGGACACCCAGGAGACCCAGTACTTC

v_gene: TRBV9
d_gene: TRBD1
j_gene: TRBJ1-6
abundance: few
CDR3aa: CASSVDGTGISPLHF
CDR3nt: TGTGCCAGCAGCGTAGACGGGACAGGGATTTCACCCCTCCACTTT

v_gene: TRBV20-1
d_gene: NA
j_gene: TRBJ2-5
abundance: few
CDR3aa: CSAHSVQTQYF
CDR3nt: TGCAGTGCCCATTCTGTTCAGACCCAGTACTTC

v_gene: TRBV6-5
d_gene: TRBD2
j_gene: TRBJ2-5
abundance: few
CDR3aa: CASSYSNPGLGTETQYF
CDR3nt: TGTGCCAGCAGTTACTCGAATCCGGGACTAGGAACAGAGACCCAGTACTTC

v_gene: TRBV19
d_gene: TRBD1
j_gene: TRBJ1-2
abundance: few
CDR3aa: CASFRTGRYGYTF
CDR3nt: TGTGCCAGTTTTCGGACAGGGAGGTATGGCTACACCTTC

v_gene: TRBV9
d_gene: TRBD2
j_gene: TRBJ2-5
abundance: NA
CDR3aa: CASSVHSGGETQYF
CDR3nt: TGTGCCAGCAGCGTACACAGCGGGGGGGAGACCCAGTACTTC